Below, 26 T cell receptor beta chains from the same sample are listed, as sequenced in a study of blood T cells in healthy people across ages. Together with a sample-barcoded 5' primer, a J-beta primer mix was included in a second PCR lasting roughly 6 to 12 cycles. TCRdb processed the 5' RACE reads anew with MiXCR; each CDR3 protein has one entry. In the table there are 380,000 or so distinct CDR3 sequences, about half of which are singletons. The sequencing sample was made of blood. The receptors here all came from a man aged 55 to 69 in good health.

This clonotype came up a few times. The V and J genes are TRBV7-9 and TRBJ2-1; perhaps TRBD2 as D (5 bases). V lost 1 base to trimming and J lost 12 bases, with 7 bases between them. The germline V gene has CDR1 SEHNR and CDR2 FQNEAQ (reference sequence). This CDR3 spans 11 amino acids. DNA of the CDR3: TGTGCCAGCAGCTTAGGGAGCGGGCAGTTCTTC. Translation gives CASSLGSGQFF.

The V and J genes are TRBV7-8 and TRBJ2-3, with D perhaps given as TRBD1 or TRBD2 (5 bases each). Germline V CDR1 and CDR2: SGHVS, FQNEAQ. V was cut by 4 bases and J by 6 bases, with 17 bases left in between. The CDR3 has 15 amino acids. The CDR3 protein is CASSSKKLGVDTQYF. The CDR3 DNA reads TGTGCCAGCAGCTCAAAAAAACTGGGGGTGGATACGCAGTATTTT.

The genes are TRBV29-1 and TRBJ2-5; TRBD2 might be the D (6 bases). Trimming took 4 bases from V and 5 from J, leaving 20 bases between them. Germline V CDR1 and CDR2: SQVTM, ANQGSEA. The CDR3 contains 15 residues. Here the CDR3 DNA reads TGCAGCGTTGTAGACCCCTGGCGGGGTACGGAGACCCAGTACTTC. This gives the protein CSVVDPWRGTETQYF.

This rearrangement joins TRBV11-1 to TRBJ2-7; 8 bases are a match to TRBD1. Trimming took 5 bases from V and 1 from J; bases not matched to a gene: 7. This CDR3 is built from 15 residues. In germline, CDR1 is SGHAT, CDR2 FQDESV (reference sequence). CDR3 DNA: TGTGCCAGCAGCCGAAACGACAGGGGTTCCTACGAGCAGTACTTC. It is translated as CASSRNDRGSYEQYF.

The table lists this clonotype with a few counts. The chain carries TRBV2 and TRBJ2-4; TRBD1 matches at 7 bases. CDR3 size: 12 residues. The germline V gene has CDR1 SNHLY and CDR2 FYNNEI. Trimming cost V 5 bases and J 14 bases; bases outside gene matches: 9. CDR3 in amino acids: CASSPGTVGKYF. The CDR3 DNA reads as TGTGCCAGCAGTCCGGGGACAGTTGGGAAGTACTTC.

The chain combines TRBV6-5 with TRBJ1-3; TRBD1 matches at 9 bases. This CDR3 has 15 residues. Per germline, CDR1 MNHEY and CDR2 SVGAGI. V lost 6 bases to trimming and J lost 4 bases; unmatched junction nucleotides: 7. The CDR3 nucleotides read TGTGCCAGCAGCGCCCGGACAGGGGCCGGAAACACCATATATTTT. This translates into CASSARTGAGNTIYF.

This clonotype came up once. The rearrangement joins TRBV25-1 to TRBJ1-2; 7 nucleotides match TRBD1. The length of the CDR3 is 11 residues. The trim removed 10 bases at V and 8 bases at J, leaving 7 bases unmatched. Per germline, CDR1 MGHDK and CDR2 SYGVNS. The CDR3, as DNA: TGTGCCACTGATATACAGGGGGGCTACACCTTC. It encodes CATDIQGGYTF.

The CDR3 DNA reads as TGCAGTGCTAGAGCGGAGGCTTTCTTT. It yields the protein CSARAEAFF. The chain employs TRBV20-1 and TRBJ1-1; D is unclear. Germline CDR1 is DFQATT and CDR2 is SNEGSKA (reference sequence). There are 9 residues in the CDR3. Trimming shortened V by 1 base and J by 11 bases, and 5 bases separated the two germline ends.

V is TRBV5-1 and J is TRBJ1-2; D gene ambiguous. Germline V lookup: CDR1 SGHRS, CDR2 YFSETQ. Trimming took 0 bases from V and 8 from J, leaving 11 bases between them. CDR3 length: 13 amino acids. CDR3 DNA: TGCGCCAGCAGCTTGGGGTCAGAGATGGGCTACACCTTC. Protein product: CASSLGSEMGYTF.

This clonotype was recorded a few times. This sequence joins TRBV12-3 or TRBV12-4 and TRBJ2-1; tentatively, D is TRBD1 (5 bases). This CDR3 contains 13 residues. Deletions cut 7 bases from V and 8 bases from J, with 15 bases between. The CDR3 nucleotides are TGTGCCAGCACCCCAGGGTCTTGGGATGAGCAGTTCTTC. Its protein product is CASTPGSWDEQFF.

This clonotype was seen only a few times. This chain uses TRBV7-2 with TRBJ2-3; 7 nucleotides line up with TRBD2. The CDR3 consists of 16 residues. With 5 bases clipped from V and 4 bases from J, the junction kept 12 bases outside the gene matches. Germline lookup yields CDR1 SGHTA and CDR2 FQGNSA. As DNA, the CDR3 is TGTGCCAGCAGCGCCGGGGGGACCGCTGGGGCAGATACGCAGTATTTT. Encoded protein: CASSAGGTAGADTQYF.

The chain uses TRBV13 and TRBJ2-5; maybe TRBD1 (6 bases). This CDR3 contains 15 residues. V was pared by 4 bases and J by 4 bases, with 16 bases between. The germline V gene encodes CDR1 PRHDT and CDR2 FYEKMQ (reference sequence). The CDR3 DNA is TGTGCCAGCAGCTCCACCCATAGGGGGTTAGAGACCCAGTACTTC. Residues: CASSSTHRGLETQYF.

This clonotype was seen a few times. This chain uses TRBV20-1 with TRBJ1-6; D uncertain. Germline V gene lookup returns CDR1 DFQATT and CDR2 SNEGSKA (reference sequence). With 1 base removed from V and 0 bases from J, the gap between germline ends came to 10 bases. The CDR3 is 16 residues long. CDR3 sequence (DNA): TGCAGTGCTAGAGCCCCCAAGGGCTCCTATAATTCACCCCTCCACTTT. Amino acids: CSARAPKGSYNSPLHF.

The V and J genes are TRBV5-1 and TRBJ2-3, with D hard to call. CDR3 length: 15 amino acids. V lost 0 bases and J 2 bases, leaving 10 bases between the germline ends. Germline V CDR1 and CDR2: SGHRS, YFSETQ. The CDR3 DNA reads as TGCGCCAGCAGCTTGGGGCTCTCCGTCACAGATACGCAGTATTTT. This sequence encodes CASSLGLSVTDTQYF.

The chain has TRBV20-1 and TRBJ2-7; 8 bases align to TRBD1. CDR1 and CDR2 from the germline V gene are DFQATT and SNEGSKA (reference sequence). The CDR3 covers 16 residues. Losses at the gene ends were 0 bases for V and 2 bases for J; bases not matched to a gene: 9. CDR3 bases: TGCAGTGCTAGAGAGTCCGGACAGGGAAGGGCCTACGAGCAGTACTTC. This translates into CSARESGQGRAYEQYF.

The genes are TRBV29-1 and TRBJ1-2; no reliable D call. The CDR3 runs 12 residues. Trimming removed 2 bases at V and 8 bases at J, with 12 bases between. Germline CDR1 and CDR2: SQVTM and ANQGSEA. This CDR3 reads CSVEWASRGYTF. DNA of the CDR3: TGCAGCGTTGAATGGGCCAGCCGAGGCTACACCTTC.

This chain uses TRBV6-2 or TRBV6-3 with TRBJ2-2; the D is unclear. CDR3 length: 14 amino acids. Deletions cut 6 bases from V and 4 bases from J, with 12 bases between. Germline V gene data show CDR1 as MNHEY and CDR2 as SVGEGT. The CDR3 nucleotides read TGTGCCAGCAGCCTGGGTCGGAGCACCGGGGAGCTGTTTTTT. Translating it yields CASSLGRSTGELFF.

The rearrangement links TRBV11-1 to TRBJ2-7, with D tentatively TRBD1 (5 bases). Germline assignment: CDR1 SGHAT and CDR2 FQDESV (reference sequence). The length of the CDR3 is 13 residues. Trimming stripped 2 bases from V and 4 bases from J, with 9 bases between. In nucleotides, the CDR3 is TGTGCCAGCAGCTTACGGGCAGGGTACGAGCAGTACTTC. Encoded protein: CASSLRAGYEQYF.

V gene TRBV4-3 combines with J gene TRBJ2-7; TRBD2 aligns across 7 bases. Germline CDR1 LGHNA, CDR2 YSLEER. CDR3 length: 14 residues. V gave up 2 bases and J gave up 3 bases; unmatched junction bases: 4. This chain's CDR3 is CASSQRQRGYEQYF. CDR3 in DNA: TGCGCCAGCAGCCAAAGGCAGCGGGGCTACGAGCAGTACTTC.

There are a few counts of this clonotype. CDR3 region: CASTRSGSGETQYF. CDR3 in DNA: TGTGCCAGCACTCGTAGCGGGAGCGGCGAGACCCAGTACTTC. The chain combines TRBV12-3 or TRBV12-4 with TRBJ2-5; 9 bases line up with TRBD2. V was pared by 7 bases and J by 5 bases, with 8 bases of the junction left unmatched. The CDR3 totals 14 residues.

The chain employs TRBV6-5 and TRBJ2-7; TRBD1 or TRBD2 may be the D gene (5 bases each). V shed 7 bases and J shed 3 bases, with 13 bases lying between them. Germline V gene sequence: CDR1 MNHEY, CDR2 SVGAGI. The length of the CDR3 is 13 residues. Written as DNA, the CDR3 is TGTGCCAGCAAAGGGGCGGGTCTCTACGAGCAGTACTTC. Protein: CASKGAGLYEQYF.

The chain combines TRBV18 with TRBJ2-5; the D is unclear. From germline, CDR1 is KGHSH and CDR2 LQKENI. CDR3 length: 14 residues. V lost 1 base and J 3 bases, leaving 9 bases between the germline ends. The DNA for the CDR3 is TGTGCCAGCTCACCACGCTCAGCAGAAGAGACCCAGTACTTC. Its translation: CASSPRSAEETQYF. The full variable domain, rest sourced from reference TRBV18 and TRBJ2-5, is NAGVMQNPRHLVRRRGQEARLRCSPMKGHSHVYWYRQLPEEGLKFMVYLQKENIIDESGMPKERFSAEFPKEGPSILRIQQVVRGDSAAYFCASSPRSAEETQYFGPGTRLLVL.

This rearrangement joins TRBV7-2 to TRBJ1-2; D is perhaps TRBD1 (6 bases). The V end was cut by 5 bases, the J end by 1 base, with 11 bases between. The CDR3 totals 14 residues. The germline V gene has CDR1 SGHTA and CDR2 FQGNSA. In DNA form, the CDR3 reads TGTGCCAGCAGCACCAGGACAGTTAACTATGGCTACACCTTC. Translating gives CASSTRTVNYGYTF.

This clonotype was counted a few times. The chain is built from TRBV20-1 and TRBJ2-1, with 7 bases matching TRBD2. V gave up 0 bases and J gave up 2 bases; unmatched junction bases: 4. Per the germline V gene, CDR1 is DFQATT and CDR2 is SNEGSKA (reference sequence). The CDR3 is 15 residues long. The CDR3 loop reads CSAREGSGAYNEQFF. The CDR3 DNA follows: TGCAGTGCTAGAGAAGGCAGCGGGGCCTACAATGAGCAGTTCTTC.

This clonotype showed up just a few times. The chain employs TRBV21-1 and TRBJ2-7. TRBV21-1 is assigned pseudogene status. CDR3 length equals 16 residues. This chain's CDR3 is CASSTHPSTGYYEQYF. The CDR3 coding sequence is TGTGCCAGCAGCACCCACCCATCCACAGGCTACTACGAGCAGTACTTC.

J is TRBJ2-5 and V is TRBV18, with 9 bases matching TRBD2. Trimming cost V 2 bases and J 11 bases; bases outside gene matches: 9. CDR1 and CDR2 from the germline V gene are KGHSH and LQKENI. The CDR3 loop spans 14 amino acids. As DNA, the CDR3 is TGTGCCAGCTCACCAGGGACTAGCCTTGGTGAGCAGTACTTC. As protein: CASSPGTSLGEQYF. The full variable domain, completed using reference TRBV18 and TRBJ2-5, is NAGVMQNPRHLVRRRGQEARLRCSPMKGHSHVYWYRQLPEEGLKFMVYLQKENIIDESGMPKERFSAEFPKEGPSILRIQQVVRGDSAAYFCASSPGTSLGEQYFGPGTRLLVL.